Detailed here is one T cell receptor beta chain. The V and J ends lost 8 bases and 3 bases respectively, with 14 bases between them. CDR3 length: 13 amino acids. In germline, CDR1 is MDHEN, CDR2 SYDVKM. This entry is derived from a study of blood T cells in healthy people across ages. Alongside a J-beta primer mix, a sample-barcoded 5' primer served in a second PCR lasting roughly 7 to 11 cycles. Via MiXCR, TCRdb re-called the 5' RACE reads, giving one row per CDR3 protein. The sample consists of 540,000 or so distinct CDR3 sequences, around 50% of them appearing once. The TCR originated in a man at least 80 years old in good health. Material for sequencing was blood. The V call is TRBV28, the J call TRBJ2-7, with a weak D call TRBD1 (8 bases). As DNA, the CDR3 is TGTGCCAGCGAACACAGGGGGGGCTACGAGCAGTACTTC. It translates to CASEHRGGYEQYF.